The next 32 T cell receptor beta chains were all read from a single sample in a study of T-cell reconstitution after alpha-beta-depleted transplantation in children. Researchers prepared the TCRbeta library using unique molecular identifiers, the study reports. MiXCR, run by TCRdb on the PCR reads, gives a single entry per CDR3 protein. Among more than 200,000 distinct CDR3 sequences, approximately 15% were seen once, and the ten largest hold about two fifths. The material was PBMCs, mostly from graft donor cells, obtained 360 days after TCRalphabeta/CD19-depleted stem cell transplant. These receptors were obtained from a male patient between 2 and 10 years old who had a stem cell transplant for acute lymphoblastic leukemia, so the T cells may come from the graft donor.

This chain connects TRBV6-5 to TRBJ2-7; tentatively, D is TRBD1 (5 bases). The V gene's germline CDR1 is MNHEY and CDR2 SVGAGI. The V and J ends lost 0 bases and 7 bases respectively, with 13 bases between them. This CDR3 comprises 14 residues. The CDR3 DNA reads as TGTGCCAGCAGTTACTCTTCCCAGGGCATTGAGCAGTACTTC. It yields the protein CASSYSSQGIEQYF.

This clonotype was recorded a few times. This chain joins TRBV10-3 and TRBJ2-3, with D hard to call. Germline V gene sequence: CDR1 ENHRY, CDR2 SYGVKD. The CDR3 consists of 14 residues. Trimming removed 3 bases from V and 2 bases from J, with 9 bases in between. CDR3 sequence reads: CAISDRSFTDTQYF. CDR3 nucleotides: TGTGCCATCAGTGACAGGTCCTTCACAGATACGCAGTATTTT.

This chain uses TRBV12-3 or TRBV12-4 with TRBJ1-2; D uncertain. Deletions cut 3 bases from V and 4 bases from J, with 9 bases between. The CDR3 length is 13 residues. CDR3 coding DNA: TGTGCCAGCAGTTTTCGGTCAGGCTATGGCTACACCTTC. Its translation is CASSFRSGYGYTF.

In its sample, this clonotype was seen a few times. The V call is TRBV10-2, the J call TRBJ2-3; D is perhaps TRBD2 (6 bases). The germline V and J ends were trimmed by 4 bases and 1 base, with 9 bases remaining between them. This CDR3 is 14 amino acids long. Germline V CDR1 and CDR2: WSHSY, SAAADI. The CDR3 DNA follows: TGCGCCAGCAGTGTAAAGCGGGGCACAGATACGCAGTATTTT. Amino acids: CASSVKRGTDTQYF.

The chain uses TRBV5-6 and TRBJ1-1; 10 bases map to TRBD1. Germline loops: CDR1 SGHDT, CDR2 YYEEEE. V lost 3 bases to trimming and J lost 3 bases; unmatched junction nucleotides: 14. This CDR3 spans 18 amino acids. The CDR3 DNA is TGTGCCAGCAGCTGGGGGGACAGGGGTCGGCGAAAGGACACTGAAGCTTTCTTT. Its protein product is CASSWGDRGRRKDTEAFF.

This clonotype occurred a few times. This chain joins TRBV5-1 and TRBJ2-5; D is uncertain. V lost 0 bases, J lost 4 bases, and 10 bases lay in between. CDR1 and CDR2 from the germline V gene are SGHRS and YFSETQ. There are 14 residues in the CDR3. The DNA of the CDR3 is TGCGCCAGCAGCTTGGATACTCCCAGAGAGACCCAGTACTTC. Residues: CASSLDTPRETQYF.

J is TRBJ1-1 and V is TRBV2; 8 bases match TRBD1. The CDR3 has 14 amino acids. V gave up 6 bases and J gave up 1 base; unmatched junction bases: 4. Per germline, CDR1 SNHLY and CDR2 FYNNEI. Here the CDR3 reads CASSYRGENTEAFF. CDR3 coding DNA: TGTGCCAGCAGCTACAGGGGGGAGAACACTGAAGCTTTCTTT.

The CDR3 bases are TGTGCCAGCAGTGAGTGGCACCTCTACCAAGAGACCCAGTACTTC. This sequence encodes CASSEWHLYQETQYF. The V call is TRBV2, the J call TRBJ2-5; D gene unclear. This CDR3 comprises 15 residues. Germline CDR1 reads SNHLY; CDR2 reads FYNNEI. V lost 3 bases and J lost 0, with 11 bases in between.

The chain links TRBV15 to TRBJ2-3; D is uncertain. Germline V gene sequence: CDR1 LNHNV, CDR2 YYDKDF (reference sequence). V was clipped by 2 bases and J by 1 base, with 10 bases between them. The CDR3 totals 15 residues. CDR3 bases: TGTGCCACCAGCAGAAAGCAGTTACGCACAGATACGCAGTATTTT. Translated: CATSRKQLRTDTQYF. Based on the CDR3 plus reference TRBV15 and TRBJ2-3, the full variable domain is DAMVIQNPRYQVTQFGKPVTLSCSQTLNHNVMYWYQQKSSQAPKLLFHYYDKDFNNEADTPDNFQSRRPNTSFCFLDIRSPGLGDTAMYLCATSRKQLRTDTQYFGPGTRLTVL.

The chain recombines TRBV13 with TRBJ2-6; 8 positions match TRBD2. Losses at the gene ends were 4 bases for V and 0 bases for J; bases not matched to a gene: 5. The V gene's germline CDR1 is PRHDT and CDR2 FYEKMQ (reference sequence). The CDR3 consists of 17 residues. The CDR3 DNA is TGTGCCAGCAGCTATAGCGGGGTATACTCTGGGGCCAACGTCCTGACTTTC. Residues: CASSYSGVYSGANVLTF.

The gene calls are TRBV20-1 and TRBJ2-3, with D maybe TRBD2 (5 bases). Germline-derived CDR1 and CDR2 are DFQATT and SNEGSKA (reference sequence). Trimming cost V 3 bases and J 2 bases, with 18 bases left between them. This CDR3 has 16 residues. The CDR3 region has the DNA TGCAGTGCTAGTGGTCGCCGTCTGACTAACACAGATACGCAGTATTTT. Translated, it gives CSASGRRLTNTDTQYF.

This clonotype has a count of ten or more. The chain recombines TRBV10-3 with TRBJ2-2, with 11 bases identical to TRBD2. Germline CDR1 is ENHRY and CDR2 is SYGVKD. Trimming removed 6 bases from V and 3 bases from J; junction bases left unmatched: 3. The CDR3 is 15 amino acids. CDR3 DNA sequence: TGTGCCATCAGAGGGACTAGCGGACACACCGGGGAGCTGTTTTTT. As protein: CAIRGTSGHTGELFF.

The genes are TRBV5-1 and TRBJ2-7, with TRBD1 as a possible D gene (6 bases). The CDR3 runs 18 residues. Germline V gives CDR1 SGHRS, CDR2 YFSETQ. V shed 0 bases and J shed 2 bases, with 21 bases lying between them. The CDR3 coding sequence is TGCGCCAGCAGCTTGGACCTGGCTGGGACACGAGATACCTACGAGCAGTACTTC. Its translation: CASSLDLAGTRDTYEQYF.

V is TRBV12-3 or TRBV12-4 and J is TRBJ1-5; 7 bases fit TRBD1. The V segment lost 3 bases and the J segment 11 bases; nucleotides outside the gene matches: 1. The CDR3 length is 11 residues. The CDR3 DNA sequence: TGTGCCAGCAGTTTGGGACAGTCCCAGCATTTT. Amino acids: CASSLGQSQHF.

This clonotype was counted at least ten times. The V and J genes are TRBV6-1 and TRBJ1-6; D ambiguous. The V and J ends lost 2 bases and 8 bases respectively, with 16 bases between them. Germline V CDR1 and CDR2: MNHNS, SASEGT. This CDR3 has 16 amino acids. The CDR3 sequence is CASSESLIGRDSPLHF. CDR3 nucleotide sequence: TGTGCCAGCAGTGAAAGCCTGATAGGGAGGGATTCACCCCTCCACTTT.

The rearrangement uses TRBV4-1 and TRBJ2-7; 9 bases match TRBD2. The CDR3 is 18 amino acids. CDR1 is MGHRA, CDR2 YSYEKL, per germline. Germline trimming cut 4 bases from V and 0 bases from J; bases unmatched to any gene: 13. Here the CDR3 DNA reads TGCGCCAGCAGCCTAAAGTCTGTTAGCGGGGGCGTCTCCTACGAGCAGTACTTC. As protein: CASSLKSVSGGVSYEQYF.

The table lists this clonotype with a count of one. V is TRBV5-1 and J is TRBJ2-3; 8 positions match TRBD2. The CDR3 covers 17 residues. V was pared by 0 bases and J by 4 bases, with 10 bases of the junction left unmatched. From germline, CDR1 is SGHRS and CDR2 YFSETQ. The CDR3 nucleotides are TGCGCCAGCAGCTTGGAACCTGGGACTAGACTCCCAGATACGCAGTATTTT. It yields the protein CASSLEPGTRLPDTQYF. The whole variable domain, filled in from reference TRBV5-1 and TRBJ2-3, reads KAGVTQTPRYLIKTRGQQVTLSCSPISGHRSVSWYQQTPGQGLQFLFEYFSETQRNKGNFPGRFSGRQFSNSRSEMNVSTLELGDSALYLCASSLEPGTRLPDTQYFGPGTRLTVL.

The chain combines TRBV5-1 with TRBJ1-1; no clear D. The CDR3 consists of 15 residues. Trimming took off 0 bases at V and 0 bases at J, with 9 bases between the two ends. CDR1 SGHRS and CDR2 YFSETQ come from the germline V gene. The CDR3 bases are TGCGCCAGCAGCTTGGGGGCAGACCTGAACACTGAAGCTTTCTTT. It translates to CASSLGADLNTEAFF.

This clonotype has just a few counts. CDR3 region: CASSLRLDAGDEQFF. The CDR3 region has the DNA TGTGCCAGCAGCCTCCGACTTGACGCCGGGGATGAGCAGTTCTTC. This chain uses TRBV11-2 with TRBJ2-1; D may be TRBD2 (5 bases). The CDR3 is 15 amino acids. Trimming cost V 5 bases and J 8 bases, with 19 bases left between them. Germline lookup yields CDR1 SGHAT and CDR2 FQNNGV.

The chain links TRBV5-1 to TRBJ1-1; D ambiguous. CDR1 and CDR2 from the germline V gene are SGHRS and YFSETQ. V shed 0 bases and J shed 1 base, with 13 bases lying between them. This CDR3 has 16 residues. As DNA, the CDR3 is TGCGCCAGCAGCTTGGCCCCCACCAGTACGAACACTGAAGCTTTCTTT. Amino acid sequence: CASSLAPTSTNTEAFF.

The CDR3, as DNA: TGTGCCAGCAGTCCGACAGGGTCGGTGGTCAAGCAGTACTTC. The encoded protein is CASSPTGSVVKQYF. The chain recombines TRBV12-3 or TRBV12-4 with TRBJ2-7, with 7 bases identical to TRBD1. With 5 bases clipped from V and 8 bases from J, the junction kept 12 bases outside the gene matches. The CDR3 totals 14 residues.

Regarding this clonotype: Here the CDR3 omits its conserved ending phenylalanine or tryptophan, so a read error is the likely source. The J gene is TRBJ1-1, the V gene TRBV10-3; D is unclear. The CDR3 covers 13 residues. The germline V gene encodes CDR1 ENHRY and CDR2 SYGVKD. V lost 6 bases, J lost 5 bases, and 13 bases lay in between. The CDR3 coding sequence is TGTGCCATCAGGGAGGTCACGCGAACTGAAGCTTTCTAT. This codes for CAIREVTRTEAFY.

The CDR3 DNA reads as TGCGCCAGCAGCTTTATTCCGGGACAGGGGAACACTGAAGCTTTCTTT. It is translated as CASSFIPGQGNTEAFF. The rearrangement joins TRBV5-1 to TRBJ1-1; 9 bases map to TRBD1. This CDR3 has 16 residues. The junction had 6 bases not matched to a gene; V was cut back by 2 bases and J by 1 base. The germline V gene encodes CDR1 SGHRS and CDR2 YFSETQ.

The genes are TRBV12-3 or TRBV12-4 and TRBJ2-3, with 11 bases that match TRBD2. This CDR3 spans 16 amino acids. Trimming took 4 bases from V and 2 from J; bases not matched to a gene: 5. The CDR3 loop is CASSSLAGGHTDTQYF. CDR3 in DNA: TGTGCCAGCAGTTCGCTAGCGGGGGGCCACACAGATACGCAGTATTTT.

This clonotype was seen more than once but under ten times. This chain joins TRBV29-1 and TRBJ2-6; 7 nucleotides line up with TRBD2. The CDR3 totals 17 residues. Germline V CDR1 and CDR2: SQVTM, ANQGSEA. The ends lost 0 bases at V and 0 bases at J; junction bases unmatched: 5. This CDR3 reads CSVEDTGGPSGANVLTF. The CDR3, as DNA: TGCAGCGTTGAAGATACGGGGGGTCCCTCTGGGGCCAACGTCCTGACTTTC.

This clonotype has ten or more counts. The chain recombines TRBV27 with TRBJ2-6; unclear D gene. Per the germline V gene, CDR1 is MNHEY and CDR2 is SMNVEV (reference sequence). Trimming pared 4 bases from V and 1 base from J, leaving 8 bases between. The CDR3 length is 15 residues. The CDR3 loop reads CASSSDGSGANVLTF. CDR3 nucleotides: TGTGCCAGCAGTTCGGACGGATCTGGGGCCAACGTCCTGACTTTC.

This CDR3 is CASSQDSGQPQHF. In DNA, the CDR3 is TGTGCCAGCAGCCAAGACAGCGGTCAGCCCCAGCATTTT. The V gene is TRBV7-9, the J gene TRBJ1-5; D possibly corresponds to TRBD1 (5 bases). CDR3 length: 13 amino acids. CDR1 SEHNR and CDR2 FQNEAQ come from the germline V gene (reference sequence). Trimming took 5 bases from V and 6 from J, leaving 11 bases between them.

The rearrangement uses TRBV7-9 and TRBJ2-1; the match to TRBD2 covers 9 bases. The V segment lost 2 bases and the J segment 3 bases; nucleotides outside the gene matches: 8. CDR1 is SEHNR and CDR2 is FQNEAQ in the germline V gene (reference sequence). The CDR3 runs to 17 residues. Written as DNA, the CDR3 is TGTGCCAGCAGCTTACCCCGGCTAGCGGGACTCTACAATGAGCAGTTCTTC. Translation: CASSLPRLAGLYNEQFF.

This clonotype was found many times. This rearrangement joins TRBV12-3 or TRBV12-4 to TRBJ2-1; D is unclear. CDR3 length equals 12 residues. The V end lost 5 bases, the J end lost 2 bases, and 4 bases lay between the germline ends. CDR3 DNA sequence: TGTGCCAGCAGTAAGCCCTACAATGAGCAGTTCTTC. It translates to CASSKPYNEQFF.

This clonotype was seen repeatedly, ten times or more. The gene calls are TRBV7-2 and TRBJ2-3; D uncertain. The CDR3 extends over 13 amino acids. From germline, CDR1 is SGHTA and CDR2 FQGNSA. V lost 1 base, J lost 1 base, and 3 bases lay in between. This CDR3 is CASSLDRTDTQYF. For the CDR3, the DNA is TGTGCCAGCAGCTTAGACCGCACAGATACGCAGTATTTT.

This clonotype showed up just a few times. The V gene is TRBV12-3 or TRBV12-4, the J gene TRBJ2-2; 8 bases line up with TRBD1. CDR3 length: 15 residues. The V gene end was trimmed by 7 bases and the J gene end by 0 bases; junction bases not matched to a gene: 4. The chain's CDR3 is CASTDRGANTGELFF. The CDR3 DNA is TGTGCCAGCACCGACAGGGGCGCGAACACCGGGGAGCTGTTTTTT.

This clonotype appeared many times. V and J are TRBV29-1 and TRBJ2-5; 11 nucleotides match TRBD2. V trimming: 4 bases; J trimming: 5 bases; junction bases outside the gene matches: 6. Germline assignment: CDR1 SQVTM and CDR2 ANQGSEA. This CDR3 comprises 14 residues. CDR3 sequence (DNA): TGCAGCGTTGTACTAGCGGGGGTAGGGGAGACCCAGTACTTC. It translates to CSVVLAGVGETQYF.